The next 13 T cell receptor beta chains were all read from a single sample in a study of brain T cells in children with intractable seizures. Data came from immunoSEQ multiplex PCR; TCRdb stores just in-frame clones and leaves some out. The profile shows fewer than 80,000 clones, more than 95% of them singletons. The specimen was peripheral blood, collected at surgery. Receptor source: a boy in the first two years of life with focal cortical dysplasia and intractable seizures.

The V gene is TRBV5-4, the J gene TRBJ1-1; no firm D call. V lost 1 base to trimming and J lost 6 bases, with 13 bases between them. The CDR3 has 14 amino acids. Germline V gene sequence: CDR1 SGHNT, CDR2 YYREEE (reference sequence). The CDR3 bases are TGTGCCAGCAGCTTGACGAGATTTGGGGCTGAAGCTTTCTTT. This gives the protein CASSLTRFGAEAFF.

The chain recombines TRBV19 with TRBJ2-1; TRBD2 aligns across 8 bases. This CDR3 has 13 amino acids. The junction had 7 bases not matched to a gene; V was cut back by 7 bases and J by 8 bases. Germline values: CDR1 LNHDA, CDR2 SQIVND (reference sequence). The chain's CDR3 is CASIGGRLDEQFF. CDR3 in DNA: TGTGCCAGTATTGGCGGGAGGTTGGATGAGCAGTTCTTC.

In this sample, this clone turned up once. The chain couples TRBV18 to TRBJ2-7, with TRBD2 matching over 7 bases. In germline, CDR1 is KGHSH, CDR2 LQKENI. The CDR3 length is 14 residues. V was pared by 5 bases and J by 1 base, with 5 bases of the junction left unmatched. CDR3 amino acids: CASSRLAGSYEQYF. CDR3 coding DNA: TGTGCCAGCTCAAGACTAGCCGGGTCCTACGAGCAGTACTTC.

V is TRBV18 and J is TRBJ1-1; 7 bases match TRBD1. V was pared by 4 bases and J by 1 base, with 3 bases of the junction left unmatched. Germline V CDR1 and CDR2: KGHSH, LQKENI. The CDR3 loop spans 14 amino acids. The CDR3 sequence is CASSLNRGNTEAFF. In DNA form, the CDR3 reads TGTGCCAGCTCACTCAACAGGGGGAACACTGAAGCTTTCTTT.

This clone is a singleton in its sample. The J gene is TRBJ2-3, the V gene TRBV24-1, with TRBD1 as a possible D gene (6 bases). CDR3 size: 13 residues. Trimming stripped 9 bases from V and 3 bases from J, with 12 bases between. CDR1 is KGHDR and CDR2 is SFDVKD in the germline V gene. The CDR3 sequence: CATGQQGTDTQYF. Here the CDR3 DNA reads TGTGCCACCGGGCAACAGGGTACAGATACGCAGTATTTT.

V is TRBV6-5 and J is TRBJ2-5, with D possibly matching TRBD1 (6 bases). V was trimmed by 0 bases and J by 5 bases, leaving 16 bases between them. From germline, CDR1 is MNHEY and CDR2 SVGAGI. The CDR3 loop spans 16 amino acids. The CDR3 nucleotides read TGTGCCAGCAGTTACTCAGGGACATCCCTAGGGGAGACCCAGTACTTC. Its translation: CASSYSGTSLGETQYF.

The chain couples TRBV4-3 to TRBJ2-1; 8 nucleotides match TRBD2. CDR1 is LGHNA, CDR2 YSLEER, per germline. J was trimmed by 6 bases and V by 1 base; bases with no gene match: 5. The CDR3 loop spans 15 amino acids. In nucleotides, the CDR3 is TGCGCCAGCAGCCAAGCTAGCGGGCTCTTCAATGAGCAGTTCTTC. Protein product: CASSQASGLFNEQFF.

The chain carries TRBV18 and TRBJ1-1; D is possibly TRBD1 (6 bases). There are 13 residues in the CDR3. Germline V gives CDR1 KGHSH, CDR2 LQKENI. Trimming took 2 bases from V and 8 from J, leaving 12 bases between them. CDR3 loop: CASSPEDRREAFF. The DNA for the CDR3 is TGTGCCAGCTCACCAGAGGACAGACGAGAAGCTTTCTTT.

V is TRBV28 and J is TRBJ2-7; 8 bases map to TRBD2. There are 15 residues in the CDR3. The ends lost 7 bases at V and 5 bases at J; junction bases unmatched: 13. CDR1 is MDHEN, CDR2 SYDVKM, per germline. CDR3 sequence reads: CASIERGGFRDEQYF. CDR3 DNA: TGTGCCAGCATCGAACGGGGGGGGTTCCGGGACGAGCAGTACTTC.

V is TRBV11-3 and J is TRBJ2-1; D tentatively reads TRBD1 or TRBD2 (5 bases each). CDR1 is SGHNT and CDR2 is YENEEA in the germline V gene. Trimming took 1 base from V and 6 from J, leaving 7 bases between them. The CDR3 is 13 residues long. This CDR3 reads CASSLGGGNEQFF. The DNA of the CDR3 is TGTGCCAGCAGCTTAGGTGGGGGCAATGAGCAGTTCTTC.

The gene calls are TRBV5-1 and TRBJ2-1; 11 nucleotides align to TRBD1. V was pared by 4 bases and J by 4 bases, with 4 bases of the junction left unmatched. This CDR3 is 15 amino acids long. Germline V gene data show CDR1 as SGHRS and CDR2 as YFSETQ. CDR3 bases: TGCGCCAGCAGCCCCGGGACAGGGGGTTACAATGAGCAGTTCTTC. Protein product: CASSPGTGGYNEQFF.

The rearrangement joins TRBV5-6 to TRBJ2-7; a possible D gene is TRBD1 (5 bases). The germline V gene encodes CDR1 SGHDT and CDR2 YYEEEE. The CDR3 sequence is 14 residues long. With 4 bases removed from V and 2 bases from J, the gap between germline ends came to 13 bases. The CDR3 sequence: CASSPLRGTYEQYF. For the CDR3, the DNA is TGTGCCAGCAGCCCGCTTAGGGGCACCTACGAGCAGTACTTC. Using reference TRBV5-6 and TRBJ2-7 for the parts outside the CDR3, the full variable domain is DAGVTQSPTHLIKTRGQQVTLRCSPKSGHDTVSWYQQALGQGPQFIFQYYEEEERQRGNFPDRFSGHQFPNYSSELNVNALLLGDSALYLCASSPLRGTYEQYFGPGTRLTVT.

This sequence joins TRBV4-2 and TRBJ2-7; 10 bases align to TRBD1. CDR3 length: 16 amino acids. V lost 1 base, J lost 4 bases, and 7 bases stayed unmatched. Germline lookup yields CDR1 LGHNA and CDR2 YNFKEQ. CDR3 region: CASSQAPGTGVYEQYF. The CDR3 DNA reads as TGTGCCAGCAGCCAAGCACCCGGGACAGGGGTATACGAGCAGTACTTC.